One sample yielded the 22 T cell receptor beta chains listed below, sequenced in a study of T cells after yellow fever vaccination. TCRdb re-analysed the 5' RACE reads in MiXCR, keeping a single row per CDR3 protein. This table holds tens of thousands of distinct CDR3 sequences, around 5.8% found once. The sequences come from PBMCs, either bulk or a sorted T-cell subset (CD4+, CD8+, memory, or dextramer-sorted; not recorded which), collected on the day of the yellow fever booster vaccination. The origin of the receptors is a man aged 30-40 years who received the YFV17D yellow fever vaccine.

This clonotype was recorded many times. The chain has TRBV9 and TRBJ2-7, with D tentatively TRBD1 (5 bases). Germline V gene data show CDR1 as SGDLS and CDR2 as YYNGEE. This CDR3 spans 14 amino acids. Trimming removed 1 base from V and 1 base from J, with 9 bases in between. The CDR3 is CASSVSPGSYEQYF. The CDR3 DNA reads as TGTGCCAGCAGCGTATCCCCAGGGTCCTACGAGCAGTACTTC.

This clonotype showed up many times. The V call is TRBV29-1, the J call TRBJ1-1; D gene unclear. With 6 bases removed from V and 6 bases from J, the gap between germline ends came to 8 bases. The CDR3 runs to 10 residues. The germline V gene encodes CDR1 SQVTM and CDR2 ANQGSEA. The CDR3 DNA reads TGCAGCGTGTGGACGGCTGAAGCTTTCTTT. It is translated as CSVWTAEAFF.

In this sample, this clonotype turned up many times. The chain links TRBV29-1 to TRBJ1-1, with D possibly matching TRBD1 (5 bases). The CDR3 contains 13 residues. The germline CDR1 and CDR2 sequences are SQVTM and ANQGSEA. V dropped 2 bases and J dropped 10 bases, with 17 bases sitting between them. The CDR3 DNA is TGCAGCGTTGAAAGGCAGGGACTGAATGGAGCTTTCTTT. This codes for CSVERQGLNGAFF.

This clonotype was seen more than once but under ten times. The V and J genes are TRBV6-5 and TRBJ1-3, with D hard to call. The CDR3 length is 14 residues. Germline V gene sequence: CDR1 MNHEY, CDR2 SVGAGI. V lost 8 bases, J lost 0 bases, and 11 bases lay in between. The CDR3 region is CASHIGSSGNTIYF. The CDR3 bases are TGTGCCAGCCATATAGGGAGCTCTGGAAACACCATATATTTT.

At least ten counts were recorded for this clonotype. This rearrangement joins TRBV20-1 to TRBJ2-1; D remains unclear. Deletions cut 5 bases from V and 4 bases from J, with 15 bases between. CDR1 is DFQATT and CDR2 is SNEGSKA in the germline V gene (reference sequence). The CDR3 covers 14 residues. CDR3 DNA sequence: TGCAGTGCTCCTCTTTCTAGGGAATACAATGAGCAGTTCTTC. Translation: CSAPLSREYNEQFF.

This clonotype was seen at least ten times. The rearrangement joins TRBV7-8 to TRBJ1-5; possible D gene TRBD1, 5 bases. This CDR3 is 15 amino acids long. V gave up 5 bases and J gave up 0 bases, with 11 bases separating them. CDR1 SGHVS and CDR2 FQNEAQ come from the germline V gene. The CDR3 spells CASSGRGGSNQPQHF. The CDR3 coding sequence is TGTGCCAGCAGCGGCCGGGGGGGTAGCAATCAGCCCCAGCATTTT.

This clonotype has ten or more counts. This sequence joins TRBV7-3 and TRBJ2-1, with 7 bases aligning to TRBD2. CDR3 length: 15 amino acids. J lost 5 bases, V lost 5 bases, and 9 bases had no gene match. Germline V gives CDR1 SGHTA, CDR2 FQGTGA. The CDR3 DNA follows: TGTGCCAGCAGCCCGCAAGCGGGACGTAACAATGAGCAGTTCTTC. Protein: CASSPQAGRNNEQFF.

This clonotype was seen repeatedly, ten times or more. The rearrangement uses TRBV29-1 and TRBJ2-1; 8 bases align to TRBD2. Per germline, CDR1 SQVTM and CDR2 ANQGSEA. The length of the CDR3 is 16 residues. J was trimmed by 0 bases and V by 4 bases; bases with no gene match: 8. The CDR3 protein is CSVASGLDSSYNEQFF. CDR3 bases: TGCAGCGTTGCTAGCGGGCTGGATAGCTCCTACAATGAGCAGTTCTTC.

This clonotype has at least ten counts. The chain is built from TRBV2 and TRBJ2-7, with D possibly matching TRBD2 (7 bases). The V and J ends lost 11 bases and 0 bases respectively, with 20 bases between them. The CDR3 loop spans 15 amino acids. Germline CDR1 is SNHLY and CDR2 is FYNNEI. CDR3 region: CAAGGGDPSSYEQYF. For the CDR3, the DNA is TGTGCCGCTGGAGGGGGGGACCCGAGCTCCTACGAGCAGTACTTC.

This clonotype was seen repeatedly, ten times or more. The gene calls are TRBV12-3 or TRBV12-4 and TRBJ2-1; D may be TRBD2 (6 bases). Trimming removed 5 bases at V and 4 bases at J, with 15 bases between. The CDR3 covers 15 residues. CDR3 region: CASSPGGAGYNEQFF. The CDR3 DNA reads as TGTGCCAGCAGTCCCGGGGGTGCGGGTTACAATGAGCAGTTCTTC.

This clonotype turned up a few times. The CDR3 here is CASSLSGLTEAFF. CDR3 bases: TGTGCCAGCAGCTTATCAGGGTTAACTGAAGCTTTCTTT. The genes are TRBV7-2 and TRBJ1-1, with D tentatively TRBD1 (5 bases). The CDR3 covers 13 residues. CDR1 is SGHTA and CDR2 is FQGNSA in the germline V gene. The V gene lost 2 bases and the J gene lost 5 bases, with 9 bases spanning the gap.

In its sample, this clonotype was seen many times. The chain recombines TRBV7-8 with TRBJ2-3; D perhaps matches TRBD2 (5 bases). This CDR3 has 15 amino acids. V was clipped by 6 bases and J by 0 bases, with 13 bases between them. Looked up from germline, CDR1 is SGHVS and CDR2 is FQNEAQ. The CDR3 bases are TGTGCCAGCAGTTCAAGGGAGTCTAGCACAGATACGCAGTATTTT. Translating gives CASSSRESSTDTQYF.

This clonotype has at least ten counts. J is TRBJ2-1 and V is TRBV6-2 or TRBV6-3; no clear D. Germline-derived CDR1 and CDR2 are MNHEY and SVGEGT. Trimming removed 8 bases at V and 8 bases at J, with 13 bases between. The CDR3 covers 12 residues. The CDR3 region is CASAIRLDEQFF. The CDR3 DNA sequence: TGTGCCAGCGCAATACGCCTCGATGAGCAGTTCTTC.

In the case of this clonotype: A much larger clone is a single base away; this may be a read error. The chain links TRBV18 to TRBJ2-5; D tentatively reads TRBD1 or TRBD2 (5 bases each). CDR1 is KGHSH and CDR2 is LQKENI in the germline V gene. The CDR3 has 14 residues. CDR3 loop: CASSPTRGRESQYF. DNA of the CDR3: TGTGCCAGCTCACCAACTAGGGGACGAGAGAGCCAGTACTTC.

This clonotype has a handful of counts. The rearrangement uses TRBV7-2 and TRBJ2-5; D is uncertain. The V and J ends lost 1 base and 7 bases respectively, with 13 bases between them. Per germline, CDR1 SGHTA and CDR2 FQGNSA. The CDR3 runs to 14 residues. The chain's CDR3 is CASSLDLGAGTQYF. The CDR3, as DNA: TGTGCCAGCAGCTTAGACCTTGGAGCCGGGACCCAGTACTTC. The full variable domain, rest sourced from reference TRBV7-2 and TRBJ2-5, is GAGVSQSPSNKVTEKGKDVELRCDPISGHTALYWYRQSLGQGLEFLIYFQGNSAPDKSGLPSDRFSAERTGGSVSTLTIQRTQQEDSAVYLCASSLDLGAGTQYFGPGTRLLVL.

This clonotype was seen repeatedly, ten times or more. The CDR3 sequence is CASSKAPGRHQPQHF. CDR3 coding DNA: TGTGCCAGCAGCAAAGCACCGGGACGGCATCAGCCCCAGCATTTT. This chain links TRBV21-1 with TRBJ1-5; the table's D call, TRBD1, was not checked against the DNA. TRBV21-1 is a pseudogene segment. The length of the CDR3 is 15 residues.

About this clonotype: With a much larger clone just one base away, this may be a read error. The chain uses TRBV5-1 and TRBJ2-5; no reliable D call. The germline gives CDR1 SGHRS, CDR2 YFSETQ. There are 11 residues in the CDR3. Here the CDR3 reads CVSSLWGTQYF. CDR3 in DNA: TGCGTCAGCAGCCTCTGGGGGACCCAGTACTTC.

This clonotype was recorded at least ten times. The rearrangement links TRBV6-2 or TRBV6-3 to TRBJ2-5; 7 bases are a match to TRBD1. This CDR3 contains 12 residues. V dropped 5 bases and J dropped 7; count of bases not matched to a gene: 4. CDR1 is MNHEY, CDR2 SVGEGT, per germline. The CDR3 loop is CASSEGAGTQYF. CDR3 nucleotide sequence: TGTGCCAGCAGTGAGGGGGCAGGGACCCAGTACTTC.

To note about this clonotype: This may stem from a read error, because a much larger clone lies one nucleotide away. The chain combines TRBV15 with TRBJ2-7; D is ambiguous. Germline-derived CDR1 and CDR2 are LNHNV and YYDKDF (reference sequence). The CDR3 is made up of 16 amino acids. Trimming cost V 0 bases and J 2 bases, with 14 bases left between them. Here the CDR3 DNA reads TGTGCCACCAGCAGAGATTCGTCGTGGCGACCCTACGAGCAGTACTTC. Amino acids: CATSRDSSWRPYEQYF.

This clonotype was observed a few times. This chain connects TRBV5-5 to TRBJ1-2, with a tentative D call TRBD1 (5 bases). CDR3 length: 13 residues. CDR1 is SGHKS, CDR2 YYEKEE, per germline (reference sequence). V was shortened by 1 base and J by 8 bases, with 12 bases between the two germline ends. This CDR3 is CASSLFWDGGYTF. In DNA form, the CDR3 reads TGTGCCAGCAGCTTGTTTTGGGACGGCGGCTACACCTTC.

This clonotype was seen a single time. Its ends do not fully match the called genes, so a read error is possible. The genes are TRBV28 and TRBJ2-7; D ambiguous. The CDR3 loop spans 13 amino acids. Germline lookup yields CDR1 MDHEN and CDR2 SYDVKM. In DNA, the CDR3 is TGTGCCAGCAGTTTACCGGCTTTGGACGAGCTGTACTTC. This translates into CASSLPALDELYF.

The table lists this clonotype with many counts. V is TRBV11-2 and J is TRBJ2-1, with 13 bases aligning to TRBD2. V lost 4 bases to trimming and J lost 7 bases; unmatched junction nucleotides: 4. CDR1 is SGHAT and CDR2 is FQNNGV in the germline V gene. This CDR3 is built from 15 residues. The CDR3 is CASSSGLAGRNEQFF. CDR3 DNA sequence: TGTGCCAGCAGCTCGGGACTAGCGGGAAGGAATGAGCAGTTCTTC.